This T cell receptor beta chain appears in the sequencing data of a study of T cell responses to AZD1222 COVID-19 vaccine. Background on the study: Second-dose intervals near 4 or 12 weeks were combined. Regarding the study as a whole: Reports indicate that nearly half of spike-specific TCRs are directed at unmutated variant regions. Just a handful of AZD1222 recipients tested seropositive at baseline.

TCRdb's copy holds only in-frame clones and misses some; the assay was immunoSEQ multiplex PCR. The repertoire holds more than 110,000 clones, with 89% as singletons. Worth noting for this clone: Its antigen remains unknown.

The CDR3 has 15 amino acids. The V end was cut by 3 bases, the J end by 0 bases, with 10 bases between. Germline values: CDR1 SGHRS, CDR2 YFSETQ. The input for sequencing was peripheral blood, taken on day 0 of AZD1222 vaccination. The receptor comes from an adult in good health. The J gene is TRBJ1-3, the V gene TRBV5-1; D is perhaps TRBD1 (5 bases). CDR3 sequence (DNA): TGCGCCAGCAGCTCTCCAGGGTCCTCTGGAAACACCATATATTTT. Encoded protein: CASSSPGSSGNTIYF.